A selection of T cell receptor beta chains follows, all from one sample in a study of regulatory T cells in long-lasting Graves disease. A single record per CDR3 protein comes from TCRdb applying MiXCR to the multiplex PCR reads. The sample has around 510,000 distinct CDR3 sequences, around 20% seen once. Sequenced material: peripheral blood mononuclear cells (PBMCs), taken when the disease was refractory, from a patient treated with antithyroid drugs. These TCRs come from a female donor with Graves disease. CDR3s leave out the opening cysteine and the closing phenylalanine or tryptophan.

v_call: TRBV29-1; j_call: TRBJ2-7; cdr3_aa: SALGGGEQY
v_call: TRBV20-1; j_call: TRBJ2-4; cdr3_aa: SATLGERAKNIQY
v_call: TRBV10-3; j_call: TRBJ2-6; cdr3_aa: AALRVAGANVLT
v_call: TRBV29-1; j_call: TRBJ1-1; cdr3_aa: SVSPDVNTEAF
v_call: TRBV11-2; j_call: TRBJ2-5; cdr3_aa: ASSLTGGAIKTQY
v_call: TRBV10-3; j_call: TRBJ2-5; cdr3_aa: AIRASGSIETQY
v_call: TRBV20-1; j_call: TRBJ2-4; cdr3_aa: SAREGTKNIQY
v_call: TRBV28; j_call: TRBJ2-5; cdr3_aa: ASSIPVRETQY
v_call: TRBV7-6; j_call: TRBJ2-1; cdr3_aa: ASSLALVGRGRNEQF
v_call: TRBV29-1; j_call: TRBJ1-2; cdr3_aa: SVLDWNYGYT
v_call: TRBV6-2/TRBV6-3; j_call: TRBJ1-5; cdr3_aa: ASSYIPGPSNQPQH
v_call: TRBV29-1; j_call: TRBJ2-7; cdr3_aa: SVEDGTGASYEQY
v_call: TRBV7-2; j_call: TRBJ1-6; cdr3_aa: ASSPRVGVGSYNSPLH
v_call: TRBV6-1; j_call: TRBJ2-3; cdr3_aa: ASSHALDSLSSGTQY
v_call: TRBV19; j_call: TRBJ1-5; cdr3_aa: ASIPDGFYSNQPQH
v_call: TRBV10-3; j_call: TRBJ2-7; cdr3_aa: AISEGESGRGPFYEQY
v_call: TRBV9; j_call: TRBJ1-4; cdr3_aa: ASSGTGSIGEKLF
v_call: TRBV10-3; j_call: TRBJ2-5; cdr3_aa: AISDIGLAGTIGTQY
v_call: TRBV27; j_call: TRBJ1-6; cdr3_aa: ASSLRHATPNSPLH
v_call: TRBV30; j_call: TRBJ2-7; cdr3_aa: AWSVSWAGASEQY
v_call: TRBV6-1; j_call: TRBJ1-5; cdr3_aa: ASIVNGYSNQPQH
v_call: TRBV7-2; j_call: TRBJ1-2; cdr3_aa: ASSPTTRLFGYT
v_call: TRBV5-1; j_call: TRBJ2-7; cdr3_aa: ATKKTGSSYEQY
v_call: TRBV29-1; j_call: TRBJ1-2; cdr3_aa: SVSGTPNYGYT
v_call: TRBV20-1; j_call: TRBJ2-2; cdr3_aa: SALQGPSTGELF
v_call: TRBV6-5; j_call: TRBJ1-1; cdr3_aa: ASSYWERDGTEAF
v_call: TRBV28; j_call: TRBJ2-3; cdr3_aa: ASRPGLAGGVDTQY
v_call: TRBV7-2; j_call: TRBJ2-1; cdr3_aa: ASSRGLAGDNEQF
v_call: TRBV20-1; j_call: TRBJ1-5; cdr3_aa: SARAGLEMNSNQPQH
v_call: TRBV30; j_call: TRBJ2-7; cdr3_aa: AWSTSGSSYEQY
v_call: TRBV6-1; j_call: TRBJ2-1; cdr3_aa: ASSETSSYNEQF
v_call: TRBV6-5; j_call: TRBJ1-5; cdr3_aa: ASSYFLGQPQH